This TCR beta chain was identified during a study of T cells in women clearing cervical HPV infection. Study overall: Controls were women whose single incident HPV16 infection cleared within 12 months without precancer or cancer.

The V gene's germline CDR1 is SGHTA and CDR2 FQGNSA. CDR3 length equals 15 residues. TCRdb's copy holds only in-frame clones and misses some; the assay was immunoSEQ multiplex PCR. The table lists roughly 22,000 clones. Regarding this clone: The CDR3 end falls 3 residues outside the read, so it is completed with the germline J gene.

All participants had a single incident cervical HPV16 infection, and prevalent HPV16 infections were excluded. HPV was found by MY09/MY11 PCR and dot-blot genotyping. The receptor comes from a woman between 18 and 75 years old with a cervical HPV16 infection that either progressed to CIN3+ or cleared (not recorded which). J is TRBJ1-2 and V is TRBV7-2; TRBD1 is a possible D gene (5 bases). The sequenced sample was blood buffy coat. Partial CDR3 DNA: TGTGCCAGCAGCTACGGGGACTTGAACACAGATACC. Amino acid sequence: CASSYGDLNTDT. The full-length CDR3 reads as CASSYGDLNTDTYTF.